The 11 T cell receptor beta chains below come from one sample, sequenced in a study of OX40 agonist ivuxolimab in advanced cancers. Method: immunoSEQ multiplex PCR; TCRdb's copy keeps in-frame clones and lacks some. The sample consists of about 64,000 clones, about four fifths of them appearing once. This specimen consisted of CD4+ or CD8+ T cells sorted from blood, obtained in a trial of the OX40 agonist ivuxolimab. The origin of the receptors is an adult with an advanced solid tumor such as melanoma, head and neck, liver or kidney cancer.

V gene TRBV7-8 combines with J gene TRBJ1-5; maybe TRBD1 (6 bases). The germline CDR1 and CDR2 sequences are SGHVS and FQNEAQ. Trimming removed 1 base at V and 7 bases at J, with 17 bases between. The CDR3 covers 16 residues. Here the CDR3 reads CASSLGGAGDRQPQHF. In DNA, the CDR3 is TGTGCCAGCAGCTTAGGGGGGGCAGGTGACCGGCAGCCCCAGCATTTT.

The V call is TRBV18, the J call TRBJ2-5; D remains unclear. The germline V gene encodes CDR1 KGHSH and CDR2 LQKENI. The CDR3 loop spans 12 amino acids. V was cut by 2 bases and J by 5 bases, with 6 bases left in between. The CDR3 region has the DNA TGTGCCAGCTCACCAGGACCGGAGACCCAGTACTTC. It translates to CASSPGPETQYF.

This clone appeared a single time. This chain links TRBV10-3 with TRBJ2-3, with TRBD2 as a possible D gene (6 bases). V was cut by 8 bases and J by 3 bases, with 15 bases left in between. The CDR3 length is 14 residues. The germline gives CDR1 ENHRY, CDR2 SYGVKD. CDR3 residues: CAIAPLAQTDTQYF. DNA for the CDR3: TGTGCCATCGCCCCTCTAGCGCAAACAGATACGCAGTATTTT.

The chain recombines TRBV4-1 with TRBJ2-3; TRBD2 might be the D (6 bases). Deletions cut 4 bases from V and 11 bases from J, with 13 bases between. The germline gives CDR1 MGHRA, CDR2 YSYEKL. This CDR3 comprises 12 residues. The CDR3, as DNA: TGCGCCAGCAGCCGACCCGCCGGGGGGCAGTATTTT. Encoded protein: CASSRPAGGQYF.

This clone was detected only a few times. This chain uses TRBV11-2 with TRBJ1-2, with 11 positions matching TRBD1. CDR3 size: 15 residues. CDR1 is SGHAT, CDR2 FQNNGV, per germline. V lost 4 bases to trimming and J lost 3 bases; unmatched junction nucleotides: 4. The CDR3 nucleotides read TGTGCCAGCAGCTACGGGACAGGGGGTGACTATGGCTACACCTTC. Protein sequence: CASSYGTGGDYGYTF. Based on the CDR3 plus reference TRBV11-2 and TRBJ1-2, the full variable domain is EAGVAQSPRYKIIEKRQSVAFWCNPISGHATLYWYQQILGQGPKLLIQFQNNGVVDDSQLPKDRFSAERLKGVDSTLKIQPAKLEDSAVYLCASSYGTGGDYGYTFGSGTRLTVV.

V and J are TRBV5-6 and TRBJ2-3, with a weak D call TRBD1 (5 bases). Between the trimmed V and J ends, which lost 1 base and 5 bases, there was a span of 11 bases. The CDR3 runs 14 residues. Germline V CDR1 and CDR2: SGHDT, YYEEEE. The DNA of the CDR3 is TGTGCCAGCAGCTTGTTTCAGGGCATAGATACGCAGTATTTT. Translation: CASSLFQGIDTQYF.

The V call is TRBV5-1, the J call TRBJ1-2; D might be TRBD1 (6 bases). The CDR3 covers 14 residues. V was pared by 4 bases and J by 7 bases, with 17 bases between. Germline values: CDR1 SGHRS, CDR2 YFSETQ. This CDR3 is CASSPPGTTAGYTF. The DNA of the CDR3 is TGCGCCAGCAGCCCGCCTGGGACAACGGCTGGCTACACCTTC. Variable domain in full (rest from reference TRBV5-1 and TRBJ1-2): KAGVTQTPRYLIKTRGQQVTLSCSPISGHRSVSWYQQTPGQGLQFLFEYFSETQRNKGNFPGRFSGRQFSNSRSEMNVSTLELGDSALYLCASSPPGTTAGYTFGSGTRLTVV.

J is TRBJ2-5 and V is TRBV29-1; D possibly corresponds to TRBD1 (5 bases). The DNA end is more similar to TRBJ2-7, so the J call may be wrong. The CDR3 totals 13 residues. Germline V lookup: CDR1 SQVTM, CDR2 ANQGSEA. The CDR3 region is CSVIKGSAYEQYF. The CDR3 DNA follows: TGCAGCGTTATTAAGGGGTCGGCCTACGAGCAGTACTTC.

The rearrangement uses TRBV10-3 and TRBJ1-1; D unclear. Germline V gene lookup returns CDR1 ENHRY and CDR2 SYGVKD. This CDR3 has 11 residues. Between the trimmed V and J ends, which lost 4 bases and 3 bases, there was a span of 3 bases. CDR3 in DNA: TGTGCCATCAGTGGTGACACTGAAGCTTTCTTT. Translating it yields CAISGDTEAFF.

V and J are TRBV9 and TRBJ2-7; TRBD2 is a possible D gene (5 bases). The V end lost 0 bases, the J end lost 4 bases, and 11 bases lay between the germline ends. The CDR3 covers 14 residues. From germline, CDR1 is SGDLS and CDR2 YYNGEE. For the CDR3, the DNA is TGTGCCAGCAGCGTAGTCGGGGAAGGTTACGAGCAGTACTTC. Protein product: CASSVVGEGYEQYF.

This chain connects TRBV7-8 to TRBJ1-2; D possibly corresponds to TRBD1 (5 bases). CDR3 length: 14 residues. The V end was cut by 5 bases, the J end by 4 bases, with 14 bases between. From germline, CDR1 is SGHVS and CDR2 FQNEAQ. CDR3 sequence: CASSPRGDAYGYTF. In nucleotides, the CDR3 is TGTGCCAGCAGCCCTCGAGGGGATGCCTATGGCTACACCTTC.